This entry describes one TCR beta chain. Its target is not known. This entry comes from a study of cytomegalovirus exposure and HLA in healthy donors. Findings of the study overall: Subsequent analysis of the approximately 130 validation repertoires found a tendency for first-cohort TCR clusters to co-occur.

The V end lost 5 bases, the J end lost 8 bases, and 12 bases lay between the germline ends. The CDR3 is made up of 13 amino acids. Germline V gene lookup returns CDR1 SGHTA and CDR2 FQGNSA. The assay was immunoSEQ multiplex PCR, and TCRdb's table has in-frame clones only and misses some. The sample consists of more than 70,000 clones, about 95% of them appearing once. The V and J genes are TRBV7-2 and TRBJ1-4, with D hard to call. The sample taken for sequencing was PBMCs. This receptor was identified in a young man in good health and CMV-seropositive. CDR3 sequence reads: CASSPKSGEKLFF. The CDR3 DNA follows: TGTGCCAGCAGCCCTAAATCAGGAGAAAAACTGTTTTTT.